This T cell receptor (beta chain) was recorded in a study of beta chain features in type 1 diabetes. Per donor, one heparinised blood draw averaged roughly 110 mL. Regarding the study as a whole: Type 1 diabetes patients showed a moderate but significant shortening of TCRB CDR3s in all four CD4+ subsets. For patients, the naive, central memory and Treg TCRB repertoires appeared more alike than for healthy donors.

Every bit of the isolated RNA underwent reverse transcription, so sequencing read expressed TCRB transcripts. Data came from immunoSEQ multiplex PCR; TCRdb stores just in-frame clones and leaves some out. The sample carries roughly 300,000 clones, around 15% recorded once. This CDR3 has 17 amino acids. From germline, CDR1 is SGHTA and CDR2 FQGNSA. The V and J ends lost 6 bases and 4 bases, in that order; junction bases with no gene match: 8. The sample holds one count of this clone. Antigen specificity is unknown. This TCR was recovered from a man aged 25-45 years with type 1 diabetes. This chain connects TRBV7-2 to TRBJ2-2; 13 bases fit TRBD2. Sequences were obtained from naive CD4+ T cells from blood. DNA for the CDR3: TGTGCCAGCAGATACGGACTAGCGGGAGTAGGCACCGGGGAGCTGTTTTTT. It translates to CASRYGLAGVGTGELFF. The full variable domain, completed using reference TRBV7-2 and TRBJ2-2, is GAGVSQSPSNKVTEKGKDVELRCDPISGHTALYWYRQSLGQGLEFLIYFQGNSAPDKSGLPSDRFSAERTGGSVSTLTIQRTQQEDSAVYLCASRYGLAGVGTGELFFGEGSRLTVL.